This TCR beta chain was identified during a study of blood T cell repertoires in COVID-19. Study context: The United States, Italy and Spain were the sources of the acute and convalescent COVID-19 samples.

This clone has only a few counts. This table comes from immunoSEQ multiplex PCR, and its TCRdb copy is limited to in-frame clones, with some not included. The top ten hold about 24% of the sample, which has about 25,000 clones, approximately 83% seen once. Germline CDR1 is SGHVS and CDR2 is FQNEAQ. V lost 5 bases and J lost 0, with 17 bases in between. CDR3 size: 16 residues. Sample: peripheral blood. This receptor was identified in a human donor in a cohort sampled during active COVID-19. This chain uses TRBV7-8 with TRBJ2-7, with D uncertain. The CDR3 region has the DNA TGTGCCAGCAGCCAAGAGAGATCGGGTTTCTCCTACGAGCAGTACTTC. Translated: CASSQERSGFSYEQYF. The full variable domain, with the rest looked up from reference TRBV7-8 and TRBJ2-7, is GAGVSQSPRYKVAKRGQDVALRCDPISGHVSLFWYQQALGQGPEFLTYFQNEAQLDKSGLPSDRFFAERPEGSVSTLKIQRTQQEDSAVYLCASSQERSGFSYEQYFGPGTRLTVT.